This T cell receptor (beta chain) is from a study of blood T cell repertoires in COVID-19. Study in general: T cells, B-cell-depleted T cells, or PBMCs supplied cDNA or gDNA.

The ends were cut back, 5 bases at V and 1 base at J, with 11 bases in the middle. CDR3 length equals 14 residues. CDR1 SGHAT and CDR2 FQNNGV come from the germline V gene. Profiled with immunoSEQ multiplex PCR; TCRdb holds only in-frame clones, not every one. This sample has roughly 20,000 clones, with roughly 86% found just once. This chain links TRBV11-2 with TRBJ2-5, with D possibly TRBD1 on 6 matching bases. This clonotype was sampled from a human donor in a cohort sampled during active COVID-19. Input material: peripheral blood. The CDR3 here is CASSAQGPQETQYF. The CDR3 DNA reads as TGTGCCAGCAGCGCCCAGGGGCCCCAAGAGACCCAGTACTTC. Variable domain in full (rest from reference TRBV11-2 and TRBJ2-5): EAGVAQSPRYKIIEKRQSVAFWCNPISGHATLYWYQQILGQGPKLLIQFQNNGVVDDSQLPKDRFSAERLKGVDSTLKIQPAKLEDSAVYLCASSAQGPQETQYFGPGTRLLVL.